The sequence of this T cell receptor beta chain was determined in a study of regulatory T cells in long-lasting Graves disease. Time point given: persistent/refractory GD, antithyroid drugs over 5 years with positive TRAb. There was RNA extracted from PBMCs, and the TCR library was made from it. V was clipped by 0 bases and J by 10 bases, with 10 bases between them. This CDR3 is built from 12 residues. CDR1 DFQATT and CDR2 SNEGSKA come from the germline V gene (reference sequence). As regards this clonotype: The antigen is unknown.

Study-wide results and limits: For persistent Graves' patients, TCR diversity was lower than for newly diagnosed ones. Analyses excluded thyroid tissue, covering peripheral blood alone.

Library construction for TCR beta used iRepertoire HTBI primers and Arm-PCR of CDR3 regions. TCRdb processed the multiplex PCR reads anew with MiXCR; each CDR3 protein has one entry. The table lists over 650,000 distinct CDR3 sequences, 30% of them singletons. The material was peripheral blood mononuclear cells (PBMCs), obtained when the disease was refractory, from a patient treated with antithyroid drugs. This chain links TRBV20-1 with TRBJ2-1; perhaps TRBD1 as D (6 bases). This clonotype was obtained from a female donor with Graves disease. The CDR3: CSARDGGAEQFF. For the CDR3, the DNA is TGCAGTGCTAGAGATGGGGGCGCCGAGCAGTTCTTC.